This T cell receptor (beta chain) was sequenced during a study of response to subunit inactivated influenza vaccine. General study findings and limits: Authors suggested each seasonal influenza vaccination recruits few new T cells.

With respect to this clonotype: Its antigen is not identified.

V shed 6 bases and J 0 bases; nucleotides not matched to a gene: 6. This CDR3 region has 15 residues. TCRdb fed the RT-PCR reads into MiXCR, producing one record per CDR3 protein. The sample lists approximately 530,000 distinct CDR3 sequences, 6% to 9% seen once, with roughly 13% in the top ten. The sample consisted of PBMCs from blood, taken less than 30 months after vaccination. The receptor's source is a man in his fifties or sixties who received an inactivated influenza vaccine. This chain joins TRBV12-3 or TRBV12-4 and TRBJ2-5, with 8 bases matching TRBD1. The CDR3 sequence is CASRSGTGHQETQYF. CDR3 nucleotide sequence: TGTGCCAGCAGATCTGGGACAGGACACCAAGAGACCCAGTACTTC.